Each of the 21 T cell receptor beta chains below was sequenced from the same sample in a study of cytomegalovirus exposure and HLA in healthy donors. With 60 Vbeta and 13 Jbeta primers, the PCR was carried out. Assay used: immunoSEQ multiplex PCR; TCRdb lists only in-frame clones, some missing. The sample yields about 150,000 clones, more than 75% seen once. Sequenced: PBMCs. These TCRs come from a male donor in good health and CMV-seronegative.

V gene TRBV27 combines with J gene TRBJ1-1; TRBD1 might be the D (6 bases). The CDR3 is 13 residues long. Germline CDR1 is MNHEY and CDR2 is SMNVEV (reference sequence). The V end was cut by 5 bases, the J end by 10 bases, with 17 bases between. The CDR3 bases are TGTGCCAGCAGTCGAGCGGACAGTTTCATAGCTTTCTTT. Amino acid sequence: CASSRADSFIAFF.

CDR3 sequence: CASSALGTANSYEQYF. CDR3 DNA: TGTGCCAGCAGCGCCCTAGGGACAGCAAACTCCTACGAGCAGTACTTC. The chain carries TRBV7-9 and TRBJ2-7; TRBD1 aligns across 7 bases. CDR3 length: 16 residues. J lost 0 bases, V lost 5 bases, and 10 bases had no gene match. In germline, CDR1 is SEHNR, CDR2 FQNEAQ (reference sequence). Full variable domain (outside the CDR3, taken from reference TRBV7-9 and TRBJ2-7): DTGVSQNPRHKITKRGQNVTFRCDPISEHNRLYWYRQTLGQGPEFLTYFQNEAQLEKSRLLSDRFSAERPKGSFSTLEIQRTEQGDSAMYLCASSALGTANSYEQYFGPGTRLTVT.

This clone was found once. V is TRBV7-3 and J is TRBJ1-2, with D tentatively TRBD1 (6 bases). V shed 5 bases and J shed 4 bases, with 17 bases lying between them. This CDR3 has 15 residues. Germline V lookup: CDR1 SGHTA, CDR2 FQGTGA. The CDR3 is CASSQGGAGGYGYTF. The DNA of the CDR3 is TGTGCCAGCAGCCAAGGGGGGGCGGGAGGCTATGGCTACACCTTC.

This chain uses TRBV5-1 with TRBJ1-6; 7 bases fit TRBD1. The V and J ends lost 0 bases and 12 bases, in that order; junction bases with no gene match: 30. The length of the CDR3 is 22 residues. Germline loops: CDR1 SGHRS, CDR2 YFSETQ. CDR3: CASSLVSKGSQDRRDQLGPLHF. The CDR3 DNA is TGCGCCAGCAGCTTGGTAAGTAAGGGTTCCCAGGACAGGCGTGATCAATTGGGACCCCTCCACTTT.

This chain connects TRBV11-2 to TRBJ2-3, with 7 positions matching TRBD2. The trim removed 7 bases at V and 4 bases at J, leaving 14 bases unmatched. This CDR3 spans 16 amino acids. Per the germline V gene, CDR1 is SGHAT and CDR2 is FQNNGV. CDR3 nucleotide sequence: TGTGCCAGCACCCTGGTGGGGGGGTTGGCGGCAGATACGCAGTATTTT. Amino acid sequence: CASTLVGGLAADTQYF.

The chain is built from TRBV11-2 and TRBJ1-1, with D uncertain. The CDR3 contains 16 residues. The V end was cut by 5 bases, the J end by 0 bases, with 16 bases between. Looked up from germline, CDR1 is SGHAT and CDR2 is FQNNGV. In DNA form, the CDR3 reads TGTGCCAGCAGCCCGCTGGCTCGGGGTATGAACACTGAAGCTTTCTTT. Protein: CASSPLARGMNTEAFF.

The V gene is TRBV5-8, the J gene TRBJ1-5, with TRBD1 matching over 11 bases. Trimming removed 4 bases from V and 4 bases from J; junction bases left unmatched: 7. CDR3 length: 16 amino acids. CDR1 and CDR2 (germline): SGHTS, YDEGEE. Written as DNA, the CDR3 is TGTGCCAGCAGCCCCGGGACAGGGGGATCGAATCAGCCCCAGCATTTT. The encoded protein is CASSPGTGGSNQPQHF.

The V call is TRBV30, the J call TRBJ1-2, with D possibly matching TRBD1 (5 bases). Trimming pared 1 base from V and 4 bases from J, leaving 13 bases between. CDR1 and CDR2 from the germline V gene are GTSNPN and SVGIG (reference sequence). This CDR3 comprises 14 residues. In DNA form, the CDR3 reads TGTGCCTGGAGTGCCTCCCCGGGGGGCTATGGCTACACCTTC. This sequence encodes CAWSASPGGYGYTF.

V gene TRBV5-4 combines with J gene TRBJ1-2; possibly TRBD1 for D (6 bases). Trimming stripped 2 bases from V and 5 bases from J, with 13 bases between. Per germline, CDR1 SGHNT and CDR2 YYREEE (reference sequence). The length of the CDR3 is 14 residues. The CDR3 here is CASSFLQGLYGYTF. CDR3 nucleotide sequence: TGTGCCAGCAGCTTCCTCCAGGGGCTGTATGGCTACACCTTC.

This chain connects TRBV6-5 to TRBJ2-7; 10 bases align to TRBD2. J was trimmed by 1 base and V by 5 bases; bases with no gene match: 5. Germline values: CDR1 MNHEY, CDR2 SVGAGI. The CDR3 contains 15 residues. DNA for the CDR3: TGTGCCAGCAGTCTTAGCGGGGGGCCGTCCTACGAGCAGTACTTC. Residues: CASSLSGGPSYEQYF.

CDR3 in DNA: TGCGCCAGTCAGGGCGACAGGAACACTGAAGCTTTCTTT. Translating it yields CASQGDRNTEAFF. The V and J genes are TRBV5-1 and TRBJ1-1, with D possibly being TRBD1 (5 bases). Per the germline V gene, CDR1 is SGHRS and CDR2 is YFSETQ. The CDR3 sequence is 13 residues long. Trimming pared 8 bases from V and 1 base from J, leaving 12 bases between.

This sequence joins TRBV6-1 and TRBJ2-3, with D possibly TRBD1 on 5 matching bases. Trimming took off 1 base at V and 0 bases at J, with 14 bases between the two ends. Germline CDR1 and CDR2: MNHNS and SASEGT. The CDR3 spans 17 residues. The CDR3 coding sequence is TGTGCCAGCAGTGAAGAACCAGGGCCTATAAGCACAGATACGCAGTATTTT. Translation: CASSEEPGPISTDTQYF.

V is TRBV19 and J is TRBJ1-4; no reliable D call. CDR3 length: 14 residues. CDR1 and CDR2 from the germline V gene are LNHDA and SQIVND (reference sequence). V was clipped by 5 bases and J by 0 bases, with 7 bases between them. The CDR3 nucleotides read TGTGCCAGTAGTTCTTCTGCAACTAATGAAAAACTGTTTTTT. Amino acid sequence: CASSSSATNEKLFF. Using reference TRBV19 and TRBJ1-4 for the parts outside the CDR3, the full variable domain is DGGITQSPKYLFRKEGQNVTLSCEQNLNHDAMYWYRQDPGQGLRLIYYSQIVNDFQKGDIAEGYSVSREKKESFPLTVTSAQKNPTAFYLCASSSSATNEKLFFGSGTQLSVL.

About this clone itself: One end of the junction is discordant with germline, which a read error may explain. The chain links TRBV7-7 to TRBJ2-3, with TRBD2 identical over 7 bases. The CDR3 spans 15 residues. Looked up from germline, CDR1 is SSHAT and CDR2 is FNYEAQ (reference sequence). Written as DNA, the CDR3 is TGTGCTAGCAGCTTAGGGCGGGGGAGCACAGATACGCAGTATTTT. Encoded protein: CASSLGRGSTDTQYF. The variable domain in full, with the rest retrieved from reference TRBV7-7 and TRBJ2-3, is GAGVSQSPRYKVTKRGQDVTLRCDPISSHATLYWYQQALGQGPEFLTYFNYEAQPDKSGLPSDRFSAERPEGSISTLTIQRTEQRDSAMYRCASSLGRGSTDTQYFGPGTRLTVL.

V is TRBV5-1 and J is TRBJ2-3; D is possibly TRBD1 (7 bases). This CDR3 contains 15 residues. The ends were cut back, 3 bases at V and 3 bases at J, with 14 bases in the middle. Germline values: CDR1 SGHRS, CDR2 YFSETQ. The CDR3 region is CASSWETGRTDTQYF. For the CDR3, the DNA is TGCGCCAGCAGCTGGGAGACAGGGAGGACAGATACGCAGTATTTT.

This clone was counted only a few times. The chain is built from TRBV7-9 and TRBJ2-4; 11 bases are shared with TRBD1. The germline V gene encodes CDR1 SEHNR and CDR2 FQNEAQ (reference sequence). V lost 4 bases, J lost 7 bases, and 6 bases stayed unmatched. The CDR3 has 15 amino acids. The CDR3 region has the DNA TGTGCCAGCAGCTCACTCCGGGACAGGGGGAACATTCAGTACTTC. Protein product: CASSSLRDRGNIQYF.

The rearrangement joins TRBV15 to TRBJ1-1, with D maybe TRBD1 (6 bases). The germline V gene encodes CDR1 LNHNV and CDR2 YYDKDF (reference sequence). There are 15 residues in the CDR3. V was pared by 0 bases and J by 4 bases, with 12 bases between. The CDR3 sequence is CATSRDGQRATEAFF. CDR3 DNA sequence: TGTGCCACCAGCAGAGATGGACAGAGGGCCACTGAAGCTTTCTTT. Filled out from reference TRBV15 and TRBJ1-1, the complete variable domain reads DAMVIQNPRYQVTQFGKPVTLSCSQTLNHNVMYWYQQKSSQAPKLLFHYYDKDFNNEADTPDNFQSRRPNTSFCFLDIRSPGLGDTAMYLCATSRDGQRATEAFFGQGTRLTVV.

CDR3 sequence reads: CASRELATQPQHF. The CDR3, as DNA: TGTGCCAGCAGAGAACTAGCGACGCAGCCCCAGCATTTT. V is TRBV6-1 and J is TRBJ1-5; no clear D gene. Germline CDR1 reads MNHNS; CDR2 reads SASEGT. The CDR3 length is 13 residues. V lost 6 bases to trimming and J lost 7 bases, with 13 bases between them.

This chain connects TRBV7-9 to TRBJ1-1; D gene ambiguous. The CDR3 loop spans 13 amino acids. Trimming cost V 1 base and J 6 bases, with 9 bases left between them. The germline V gene has CDR1 SEHNR and CDR2 FQNEAQ (reference sequence). CDR3 loop: CASSLGGEPEAFF. The CDR3 bases are TGTGCCAGCAGCTTAGGAGGAGAGCCTGAAGCTTTCTTT.

The chain recombines TRBV7-2 with TRBJ2-7, with 7 bases matching TRBD1. CDR1 and CDR2 (germline): SGHTA, FQGNSA. This CDR3 is built from 15 residues. V lost 4 bases and J lost 5; bases outside the gene matches: 11. The chain's CDR3 is CASSSRGQRGHEQYF. For the CDR3, the DNA is TGTGCCAGCAGCTCAAGGGGACAGAGGGGTCACGAGCAGTACTTC. The whole variable domain, filled in from reference TRBV7-2 and TRBJ2-7, reads GAGVSQSPSNKVTEKGKDVELRCDPISGHTALYWYRQSLGQGLEFLIYFQGNSAPDKSGLPSDRFSAERTGGSVSTLTIQRTQQEDSAVYLCASSSRGQRGHEQYFGPGTRLTVT.

This clone was seen only a few times. The chain uses TRBV4-3 and TRBJ1-6, with TRBD1 matching 10 bases. The V segment lost 4 bases and the J segment 10 bases; nucleotides outside the gene matches: 7. This CDR3 comprises 15 residues. The V gene's germline CDR1 is LGHNA and CDR2 YSLEER. In DNA, the CDR3 is TGCGCCAGCAGCCGATACGACAGGGGGCTATCACCCCTCCACTTT. Residues: CASSRYDRGLSPLHF.